This TCR beta chain appears in the sequencing data of a study of blood T cell repertoires in COVID-19. Across the whole study: T cells, B-cell-depleted T cells, or PBMCs supplied cDNA or gDNA.

V was trimmed by 5 bases and J by 9 bases, leaving 14 bases between them. This CDR3 spans 13 amino acids. Germline V CDR1 and CDR2: SGHTA, FQGNSA. Original analysis: By means of reference gene primer amplification, nucleated cell counts were estimated. The assay was immunoSEQ multiplex PCR, and TCRdb's table has in-frame clones only and misses some. The DNA gave D and trimming, while V, J and clone size come from that table. The sample includes 200,000 to 250,000 clones, roughly 88% of them seen just once. The sequenced material came from peripheral blood. The origin of this receptor is a woman aged 40-49 years who had recovered from COVID-19. The V and J genes are TRBV7-2 and TRBJ1-5, with D tentatively TRBD1 (5 bases). Here the CDR3 reads CASSAPQGGPQHF. CDR3 in DNA: TGTGCCAGCAGCGCTCCCCAGGGCGGGCCCCAGCATTTT.